This T cell receptor beta chain was retrieved from a study of blood T cell repertoires in COVID-19. Study-wide background: Sites across the United States, Italy and Spain contributed samples from acute and convalescent COVID-19. Nucleic acid was either cDNA or gDNA, and it came from T cells, B-cell-depleted T cells, or PBMCs.

Original handling: Amplification from reference gene primers served as the basis for estimated nucleated cell counts. Measured with immunoSEQ multiplex PCR; TCRdb has only the in-frame clones, and not every one. For V, J and clone size, that table is used; D and trimming come from the DNA. The sample records around 240,000 clones, about 80% being singletons. CDR1 and CDR2 from the germline V gene are LNHDA and SQIVND (reference sequence). The CDR3 spans 16 residues. The V segment lost 5 bases and the J segment 6 bases; nucleotides outside the gene matches: 12. The chain uses TRBV19 and TRBJ2-2; TRBD2 matches at 7 bases. Material: peripheral blood. The origin of this receptor is an elderly woman with acute or convalescent COVID-19. The CDR3 is CASSSRGEGLAGELFF. DNA for the CDR3: TGTGCCAGTAGTTCACGGGGGGAGGGGTTGGCCGGGGAGCTGTTTTTT.